The 21 T cell receptor beta chains reported below all come from one sample, sequenced in a study of T-cell memory formation after mild COVID-19. A single record per CDR3 protein comes from TCRdb applying MiXCR to the 5' RACE reads. Among approximately 440,000 distinct CDR3 sequences, 15% to 25% were seen once, and the ten largest hold 7.5% to 9.5%. Source material: PBMCs or a T cell subset sorted from them (not recorded which). All receptors derive from an adult woman who had mild COVID-19 (a few samples of this study predate the infection). Cell type and time point are not known.

The chain has TRBV20-1 and TRBJ1-5; unclear D gene. The V gene's germline CDR1 is DFQATT and CDR2 SNEGSKA (reference sequence). Between the trimmed V and J ends, which lost 2 bases and 1 base, there was a span of 0 bases. The CDR3 runs to 11 residues. Here the CDR3 reads CSARSNQPQHF. The CDR3 nucleotides read TGCAGTGCTAGAAGCAATCAGCCCCAGCATTTT.

DNA of the CDR3: TGTGCCAGCAGCCAAGCGTCAGGGAACGAGACCCAGTACTTC. Its translation: CASSQASGNETQYF. The chain employs TRBV3-2 and TRBJ2-5; the D call TRBD1 from the table was never checked on the DNA. TRBV3-2 is recorded as a pseudogene. This CDR3 has 14 amino acids.

The CDR3: CASSSDRFAQYF. The CDR3 bases are TGTGCCAGCAGCTCGGACAGGTTTGCGCAGTATTTT. The rearrangement joins TRBV7-6 to TRBJ2-3; 7 nucleotides match TRBD1. V dropped 4 bases and J dropped 10; count of bases not matched to a gene: 5. This CDR3 is 12 amino acids long. CDR1 is SGHVS and CDR2 is FNYEAQ in the germline V gene. The whole variable domain, remainder taken from reference TRBV7-6 and TRBJ2-3, is GAGVSQSPRYKVTKRGQDVALRCDPISGHVSLYWYRQALGQGPEFLTYFNYEAQQDKSGLPNDRFSAERPEGSISTLTIQRTEQRDSAMYRCASSSDRFAQYFGPGTRLTVL.

This clonotype appeared many times. V usage is TRBV6-2 or TRBV6-3 and J usage is TRBJ2-7; 8 bases line up with TRBD2. The V gene end was trimmed by 6 bases and the J gene end by 7 bases; junction bases not matched to a gene: 11. Germline V gene sequence: CDR1 MNHEY, CDR2 SVGEGT. CDR3 length: 14 amino acids. CDR3 DNA: TGTGCCAGCAGGCCACTAGCGGCAACCTCGGAGCAGTACTTC. It yields the protein CASRPLAATSEQYF.

This clonotype has ten or more counts. The chain has TRBV5-1 and TRBJ2-1, with D unresolved. V lost 0 bases, J lost 2 bases, and 9 bases lay in between. The CDR3 runs 15 residues. The germline gives CDR1 SGHRS, CDR2 YFSETQ. CDR3 DNA: TGCGCCAGCAGCTTGGGGACCGCCACCTACAATGAGCAGTTCTTC. Protein: CASSLGTATYNEQFF.

Only one count was recorded for this clonotype. V usage is TRBV10-3 and J usage is TRBJ2-3; D is possibly TRBD2 (5 bases). The CDR3 contains 18 residues. From germline, CDR1 is ENHRY and CDR2 SYGVKD. Trimming cost V 0 bases and J 2 bases, with 18 bases left between them. This chain's CDR3 is CAISESSRAGGFTDTQYF. The DNA for the CDR3 is TGTGCCATCAGTGAGTCCAGTCGGGCAGGAGGCTTCACAGATACGCAGTATTTT.

The CDR3 DNA reads as TGTGCCAGCAGTTACCGGGACAGGTTCGACGAGCAGTACTTC. This translates into CASSYRDRFDEQYF. The rearrangement uses TRBV28 and TRBJ2-7; 8 bases align to TRBD1. Per germline, CDR1 MDHEN and CDR2 SYDVKM. This CDR3 has 14 residues. V lost 4 bases, J lost 5 bases, and 7 bases stayed unmatched.

This clonotype showed up just a few times. The genes are TRBV5-6 and TRBJ1-4; D gene ambiguous. The CDR3 loop spans 14 amino acids. Looked up from germline, CDR1 is SGHDT and CDR2 is YYEEEE. Trimming pared 4 bases from V and 6 bases from J, leaving 13 bases between. The CDR3 DNA follows: TGTGCCAGCAGCCCGCGGGGAATGGATGAAAAACTGTTTTTT. This translates into CASSPRGMDEKLFF.

The CDR3 here is CASRPKKPNTEAFF. For the CDR3, the DNA is TGTGCCAGCAGACCCAAAAAGCCGAACACTGAAGCTTTCTTT. The chain joins TRBV7-9 to TRBJ1-1; D gene unclear. Germline V gene data show CDR1 as SEHNR and CDR2 as FQNEAQ (reference sequence). V dropped 6 bases and J dropped 1 base, with 12 bases sitting between them. The CDR3 length is 14 residues.

The J gene is TRBJ1-1, the V gene TRBV20-1; tentative D call: TRBD1 (5 bases). The CDR3 consists of 15 residues. V gave up 5 bases and J gave up 3 bases, with 19 bases separating them. The germline CDR1 and CDR2 sequences are DFQATT and SNEGSKA (reference sequence). CDR3 sequence (DNA): TGCAGTGCTGGGGGAGAAGGGATGGGAGACACTGAAGCTTTCTTT. This gives the protein CSAGGEGMGDTEAFF.

This clonotype occurred a few times. This chain links TRBV7-2 with TRBJ2-1, with 14 bases identical to TRBD2. In germline, CDR1 is SGHTA, CDR2 FQGNSA. This CDR3 is 16 amino acids long. V was clipped by 5 bases and J by 7 bases; unmatched bases: 7. CDR3 DNA sequence: TGTGCCAGCAGCCCGGGGGGACTAGCGGGAGTTAATGAGCAGTTCTTC. It is translated as CASSPGGLAGVNEQFF.

This clonotype showed up just a few times. The chain joins TRBV4-3 to TRBJ1-1; no reliable D call. This CDR3 region has 13 residues. V was pared by 4 bases and J by 5 bases, with 11 bases between. CDR1 and CDR2 from the germline V gene are LGHNA and YSLEER. The CDR3 DNA reads as TGCGCCAGCAGCCTAATTACTGGGACTGAAGCTTTCTTT. Translation gives CASSLITGTEAFF.

In this sample, this clonotype turned up a few times. This rearrangement joins TRBV7-9 to TRBJ2-5; no reliable D call. The length of the CDR3 is 13 residues. V was pared by 4 bases and J by 5 bases, with 11 bases between. The germline V gene encodes CDR1 SEHNR and CDR2 FQNEAQ (reference sequence). This CDR3 reads CASSSQSMETQYF. The CDR3 DNA reads as TGTGCCAGCAGCTCTCAGTCGATGGAGACCCAGTACTTC.

This chain links TRBV28 with TRBJ2-3; 10 nucleotides line up with TRBD1. V gave up 7 bases and J gave up 5 bases; unmatched junction bases: 12. The germline CDR1 and CDR2 sequences are MDHEN and SYDVKM. This CDR3 contains 16 residues. The CDR3 bases are TGTGCCAGCATTACGACGGGACAGGGGACAGTAGATACGCAGTATTTT. As protein: CASITTGQGTVDTQYF. The full variable domain, with the rest looked up from reference TRBV28 and TRBJ2-3, is DVKVTQSSRYLVKRTGEKVFLECVQDMDHENMFWYRQDPGLGLRLIYFSYDVKMKEKGDIPEGYSVSREKKERFSLILESASTNQTSMYLCASITTGQGTVDTQYFGPGTRLTVL.

This clonotype showed up just a few times. This chain uses TRBV7-9 with TRBJ2-2; possible D gene TRBD1, 5 bases. The ends were cut back, 4 bases at V and 4 bases at J, with 25 bases in the middle. The length of the CDR3 is 19 residues. Per germline, CDR1 SEHNR and CDR2 FQNEAQ (reference sequence). CDR3: CASSWPLGAQIDPTGELFF. As DNA, the CDR3 is TGTGCCAGCAGCTGGCCCCTTGGGGCCCAGATCGACCCCACCGGGGAGCTGTTTTTT.

This clonotype was observed a few times. CDR3 region: CASSSTGFTGELFF. The DNA for the CDR3 is TGTGCCAGCAGTTCAACAGGGTTCACCGGGGAGCTGTTTTTT. This chain connects TRBV6-5 to TRBJ2-2, with D possibly matching TRBD1 (6 bases). The CDR3 runs 14 residues. Trimming took 4 bases from V and 4 from J, leaving 10 bases between them. Germline lookup yields CDR1 MNHEY and CDR2 SVGAGI.

This clonotype appeared once. The chain has TRBV5-1 and TRBJ2-2; 9 bases align to TRBD1. CDR1 is SGHRS, CDR2 YFSETQ, per germline. Germline trimming cut 5 bases from V and 6 bases from J; bases unmatched to any gene: 5. The CDR3 contains 14 residues. CDR3 sequence: CASSRDRAPGELFF. The CDR3 nucleotides are TGCGCCAGCAGTCGGGACAGGGCCCCCGGGGAGCTGTTTTTT. Combining the CDR3 with reference TRBV5-1 and TRBJ2-2 gives the whole variable domain KAGVTQTPRYLIKTRGQQVTLSCSPISGHRSVSWYQQTPGQGLQFLFEYFSETQRNKGNFPGRFSGRQFSNSRSEMNVSTLELGDSALYLCASSRDRAPGELFFGEGSRLTVL.

This clonotype was seen a few times. The CDR3 DNA reads as TGTGCCAGTAAGGAGACTAGCGCCTACAATGAGCAGTTCTTC. Translated: CASKETSAYNEQFF. The genes are TRBV19 and TRBJ2-1; the match to TRBD2 covers 8 bases. V lost 7 bases and J lost 2; bases outside the gene matches: 4. Germline CDR1 and CDR2: LNHDA and SQIVND (reference sequence). The CDR3 contains 14 residues.

This clonotype has more than one count but fewer than ten. The chain links TRBV9 to TRBJ1-2; D is ambiguous. CDR3 length: 14 amino acids. V gave up 1 base and J gave up 3 bases, with 10 bases separating them. Germline V CDR1 and CDR2: SGDLS, YYNGEE. The CDR3 coding sequence is TGTGCCAGCAGCGTAAATGGCCCGGACTATGGCTACACCTTC. Translation: CASSVNGPDYGYTF. The full variable domain, its missing parts supplied by reference TRBV9 and TRBJ1-2, is DSGVTQTPKHLITATGQRVTLRCSPRSGDLSVYWYQQSLDQGLQFLIQYYNGEERAKGNILERFSAQQFPDLHSELNLSSLELGDSALYFCASSVNGPDYGYTFGSGTRLTVV.

This clonotype was found once. The chain recombines TRBV7-6 with TRBJ1-3, with unresolved D. With 1 base removed from V and 3 bases from J, the gap between germline ends came to 7 bases. The CDR3 is made up of 14 amino acids. The germline CDR1 and CDR2 sequences are SGHVS and FNYEAQ. CDR3 loop: CASSLVESGNTIYF. The CDR3 nucleotides read TGTGCCAGCAGCTTAGTCGAGAGTGGAAACACCATATATTTT. The complete variable domain, with remaining parts taken from reference TRBV7-6 and TRBJ1-3, reads GAGVSQSPRYKVTKRGQDVALRCDPISGHVSLYWYRQALGQGPEFLTYFNYEAQQDKSGLPNDRFSAERPEGSISTLTIQRTEQRDSAMYRCASSLVESGNTIYFGEGSWLTVV.

This clonotype appeared a few times. The rearrangement joins TRBV7-9 to TRBJ2-1; 8 nucleotides agree with TRBD2. The CDR3 is 16 residues long. Germline CDR1 is SEHNR and CDR2 is FQNEAQ (reference sequence). V shed 3 bases and J 3 bases; nucleotides not matched to a gene: 7. CDR3 in DNA: TGTGCCAGCAGCTTGAGCGGGAGAAGCAACTACAATGAGCAGTTCTTC. Residues: CASSLSGRSNYNEQFF.